Described below is a single TCR beta chain sequence and its context. This entry comes from a study of T cell repertoires in cytomegalovirus infection. One entry per CDR3 protein results from TCRdb running MiXCR on the reads. The sample shows around 290,000 distinct CDR3 sequences, more than 20% of them seen only once. The trim removed 8 bases at V and 4 bases at J, leaving 4 bases unmatched. Germline values: CDR1 MGHDK, CDR2 SYGVNS. CDR3 length: 15 amino acids. The clonotype comes from a human donor in good health (CMV status not recorded). Some clones in this sample may be carry-over from other donors' samples. Sequencing was performed on PBMCs. The J gene is TRBJ2-3, the V gene TRBV25-1, with TRBD2 identical over 15 bases. The CDR3 is CASGGLAGGSDTQYF. The CDR3 region has the DNA TGTGCCAGCGGGGGACTAGCGGGAGGATCAGATACGCAGTATTTT.